The following is a T cell receptor beta chain sequence with its context. TCRdb's table, derived via immunoSEQ multiplex PCR, lists solely in-frame clones and lacks some. The sample holds approximately 120,000 clones, around 89% seen once. This sample stems from a study of control samples from healthy donors and cancer patients. The CDR3 totals 16 residues. Germline CDR1 and CDR2: SGHAT and FQNNGV. V trimming: 2 bases; J trimming: 2 bases; junction bases outside the gene matches: 8. This chain joins TRBV11-2 and TRBJ2-7; the match to TRBD1 covers 8 bases. Source material: blood. The receptor was derived from a woman between 50 and 59 years old in good health. CDR3 region: CASSLKQGAQTYEQYV. CDR3 in DNA: TGTGCCAGCAGCTTAAAGCAGGGGGCTCAAACCTACGAGCAGTACGTC.